This TCR beta chain comes out of a study of T cell clonality in common variable immunodeficiency. General observations from the study: What drives increased CVID clonality needs T cell subpopulation sequencing. In common variable immunodeficiency, TCR beta chains reportedly carried fewer deletions and N-nucleotide insertions. Fewer TCRbeta clones were shared among CVID subjects than controls.

This clone was seen at least ten times. Its antigen remains unidentified. The CDR3 goes on 3 residues after the read ends, and that part is filled in from the germline J gene. Germline V lookup: CDR1 LNHDA, CDR2 SQIVND (reference sequence). This CDR3 spans 16 amino acids. J lost 6 bases, V lost 3 bases, and 11 bases had no gene match. This table comes from immunoSEQ multiplex PCR, and its TCRdb copy is limited to in-frame clones, with some not included. The sample has around 40,000 clones, none seen only once; the top ten hold roughly 2.8%. Sequencing input: peripheral blood mononuclear cells. This clonotype originated in a person aged 18 to 70 in good health. V gene TRBV19 combines with J gene TRBJ2-1; TRBD2 agrees at 7 bases. The CDR3 spells CASSMVASGIRNEQFF. The CDR3 DNA, read in part, is TGTGCCAGTAGTATGGTCGCTAGCGGTATTCGCAATGAG.